This note documents a single T cell receptor (beta chain) sequence. The CDR3 has 14 amino acids. Per germline, CDR1 MNHEY and CDR2 SVGAGI. V gave up 5 bases and J gave up 1 base, with 9 bases separating them. These data come from a study of control samples from healthy donors and cancer patients. Sequencing used immunoSEQ multiplex PCR; TCRdb keeps in-frame clones, though not all of them. The table has about 160,000 clones, about 94% seen once. The chain carries TRBV6-5 and TRBJ1-3; no reliable D call. The source is a man aged 60 to 69 with colorectal cancer. Sequencing was performed on PBMCs. The CDR3 loop reads CASSRRVSGNTIYF. The CDR3 DNA sequence: TGTGCCAGCAGTCGACGGGTATCTGGAAACACCATATATTTT.